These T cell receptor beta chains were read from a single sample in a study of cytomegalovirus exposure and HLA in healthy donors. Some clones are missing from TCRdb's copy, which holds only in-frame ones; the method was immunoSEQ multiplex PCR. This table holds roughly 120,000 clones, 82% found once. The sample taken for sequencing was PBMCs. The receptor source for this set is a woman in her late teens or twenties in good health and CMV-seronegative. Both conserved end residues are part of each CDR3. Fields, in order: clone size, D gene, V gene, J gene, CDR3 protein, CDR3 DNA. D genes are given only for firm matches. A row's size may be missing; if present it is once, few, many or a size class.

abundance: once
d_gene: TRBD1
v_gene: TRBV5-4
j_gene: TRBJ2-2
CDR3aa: CASNGQGPTGELFF
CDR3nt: TGTGCCAGCAACGGACAGGGGCCCACCGGGGAGCTGTTTTTT

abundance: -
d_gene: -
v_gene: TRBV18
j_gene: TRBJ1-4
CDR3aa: CASSPPVASNEKLFF
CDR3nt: TGTGCCAGCTCACCACCGGTGGCCTCTAATGAAAAACTGTTTTTT

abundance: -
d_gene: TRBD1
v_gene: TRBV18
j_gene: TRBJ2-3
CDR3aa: CASSLGQGTDTQYF
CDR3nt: TGTGCCAGCTCACTGGGACAGGGGACAGATACGCAGTATTTT

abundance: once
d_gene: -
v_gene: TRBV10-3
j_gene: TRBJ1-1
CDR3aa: CVISNTVEDEAFF
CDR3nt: TGTGTCATCAGTAACACCGTCGAGGATGAAGCTTTCTTT

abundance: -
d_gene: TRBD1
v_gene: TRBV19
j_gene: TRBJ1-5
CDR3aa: CASSLQGASNQPQHF
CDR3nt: TGTGCCAGTAGTTTACAGGGGGCGAGCAATCAGCCCCAGCATTTT

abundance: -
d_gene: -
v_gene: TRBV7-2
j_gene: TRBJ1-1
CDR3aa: CASSRHGQFTEAFF
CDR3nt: TGTGCCAGCAGCCGACATGGACAGTTCACTGAAGCTTTCTTT

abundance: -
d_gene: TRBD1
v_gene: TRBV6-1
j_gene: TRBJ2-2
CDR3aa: CASSERQGTGELFF
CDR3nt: TGTGCCAGCAGTGAACGACAGGGAACCGGGGAGCTGTTTTTT

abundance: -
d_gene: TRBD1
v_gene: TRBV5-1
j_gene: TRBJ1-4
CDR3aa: CASSFGGTGGTNEKLFF
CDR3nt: TGCGCCAGCAGCTTTGGGGGGACAGGAGGGACTAATGAAAAACTGTTTTTT

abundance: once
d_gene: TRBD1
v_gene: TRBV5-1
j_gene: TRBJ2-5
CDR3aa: CASDRTGWSETQYF
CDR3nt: TGCGCCAGCGATCGGACAGGGTGGTCGGAGACCCAGTACTTC

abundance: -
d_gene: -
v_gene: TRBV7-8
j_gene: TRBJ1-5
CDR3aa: CASSLAEGNQPQHF
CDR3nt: TGTGCCAGCAGCTTAGCGGAGGGCAATCAGCCCCAGCATTTT

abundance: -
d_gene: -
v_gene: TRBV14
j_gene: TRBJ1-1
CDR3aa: CASSQAKLNTEAFF
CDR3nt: TGTGCCAGCAGTCAAGCTAAGTTGAACACTGAAGCTTTCTTT

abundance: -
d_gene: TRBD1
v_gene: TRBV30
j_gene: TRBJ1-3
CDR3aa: CAGGTDRGGNTIYF
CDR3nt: TGTGCCGGAGGAACTGACAGGGGGGGAAACACCATATATTTT

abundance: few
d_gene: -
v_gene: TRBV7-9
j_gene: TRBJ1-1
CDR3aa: CASSLASASGNTEAFF
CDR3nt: TGTGCCAGCAGCTTAGCTAGTGCCTCCGGGAACACTGAAGCTTTCTTT

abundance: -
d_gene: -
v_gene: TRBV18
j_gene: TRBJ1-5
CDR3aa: CASSQKGVNQPQHF
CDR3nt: TGTGCCAGCTCACAAAAGGGGGTAAATCAGCCCCAGCATTTT

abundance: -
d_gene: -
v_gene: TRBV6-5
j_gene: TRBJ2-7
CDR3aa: CASSYTREASYEQYF
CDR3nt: TGTGCCAGCAGTTACACGAGGGAGGCGTCCTACGAGCAGTACTTC

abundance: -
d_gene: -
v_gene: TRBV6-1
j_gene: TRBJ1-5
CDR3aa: CASSEFHRASNQPQHF
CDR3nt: TGTGCCAGCAGTGAATTTCACAGGGCTAGCAATCAGCCCCAGCATTTT

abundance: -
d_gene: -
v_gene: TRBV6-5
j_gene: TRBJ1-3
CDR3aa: CASGSEGTIYF
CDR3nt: TGTGCCAGCGGCAGCGAAGGCACCATATATTTT

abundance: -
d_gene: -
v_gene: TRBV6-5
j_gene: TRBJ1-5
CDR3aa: CASRQDGNQPQHF
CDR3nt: TGTGCCAGCAGACAGGATGGCAATCAGCCCCAGCATTTT

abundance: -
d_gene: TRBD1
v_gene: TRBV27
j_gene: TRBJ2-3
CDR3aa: CASSLLTTGGTDTQYF
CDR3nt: TGTGCCAGCAGTTTACTGACGACAGGGGGCACAGATACGCAGTATTTT

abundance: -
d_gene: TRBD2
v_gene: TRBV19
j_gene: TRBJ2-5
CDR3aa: CASSKSGAPGETQYF
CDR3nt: TGTGCCAGTAGTAAAAGCGGGGCCCCGGGGGAGACCCAGTACTTC

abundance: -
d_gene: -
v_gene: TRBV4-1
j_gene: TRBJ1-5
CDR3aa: CASSHPRGRGGINQPQHF
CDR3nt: TGCGCCAGCAGCCATCCTCGTGGGAGGGGTGGGATCAATCAGCCCCAGCATTTT

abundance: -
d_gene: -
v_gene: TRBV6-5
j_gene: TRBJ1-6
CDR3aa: CASSPSQGNDSPLHF
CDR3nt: TGTGCCAGCAGCCCTTCCCAGGGGAACGATTCACCCCTCCACTTT

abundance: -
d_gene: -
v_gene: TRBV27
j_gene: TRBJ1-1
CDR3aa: CASSLIWQRGGNTEAFF
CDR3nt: TGTGCCAGCAGTTTAATATGGCAGAGGGGGGGGAACACTGAAGCTTTCTTT

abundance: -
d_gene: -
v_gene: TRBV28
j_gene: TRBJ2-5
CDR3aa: CASSLRRETQYF
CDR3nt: TGTGCCAGCAGTTTACGTAGAGAGACCCAGTACTTC

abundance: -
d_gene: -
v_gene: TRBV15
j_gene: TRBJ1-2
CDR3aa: CATSRDIGDSGYTF
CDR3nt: TGTGCCACCAGCAGAGATATCGGGGACTCTGGCTACACCTTC

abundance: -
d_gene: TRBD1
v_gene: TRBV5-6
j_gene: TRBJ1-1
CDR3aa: CASSLINRGPTEAFF
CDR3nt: TGTGCCAGCAGCTTAATCAACAGGGGCCCCACTGAAGCTTTCTTT

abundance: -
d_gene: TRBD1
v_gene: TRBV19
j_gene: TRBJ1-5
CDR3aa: CASSITTGNSNQPQHF
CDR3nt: TGTGCCAGTAGTATCACGACAGGGAATAGCAATCAGCCCCAGCATTTT

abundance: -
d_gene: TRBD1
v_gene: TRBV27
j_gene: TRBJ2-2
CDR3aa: CASRNQGATGELFF
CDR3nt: TGTGCCAGCAGGAACCAGGGGGCCACCGGGGAGCTGTTTTTT

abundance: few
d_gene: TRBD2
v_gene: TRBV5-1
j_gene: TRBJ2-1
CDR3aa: CASGLTSGSSYNEQFF
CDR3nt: TGCGCCAGCGGCCTTACAAGCGGGAGTTCGTACAATGAGCAGTTCTTC

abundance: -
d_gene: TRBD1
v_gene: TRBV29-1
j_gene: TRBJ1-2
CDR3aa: CSARSDRALGRGYTF
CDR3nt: TGCAGCGCTCGATCGGACAGGGCATTAGGGAGAGGCTACACCTTC

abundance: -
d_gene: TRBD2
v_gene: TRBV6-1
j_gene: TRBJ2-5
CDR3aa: CASIPTSGLQETQYF
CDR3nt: TGTGCCAGCATCCCAACTAGCGGGCTACAAGAGACCCAGTACTTC

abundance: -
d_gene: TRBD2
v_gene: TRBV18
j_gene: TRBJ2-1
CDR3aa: CASSPGVSGGNEQFF
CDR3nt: TGTGCCAGCTCACCTGGGGTTAGCGGGGGAAATGAGCAGTTCTTC

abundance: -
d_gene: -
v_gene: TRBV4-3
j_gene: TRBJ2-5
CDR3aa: CASSPGQQETQYF
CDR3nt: TGCGCCAGCAGCCCAGGACAGCAAGAGACCCAGTACTTC

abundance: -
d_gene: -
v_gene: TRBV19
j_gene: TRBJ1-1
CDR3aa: CASINYGQLNTEAFF
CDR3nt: TGTGCCAGTATCAACTACGGACAGCTGAACACTGAAGCTTTCTTT

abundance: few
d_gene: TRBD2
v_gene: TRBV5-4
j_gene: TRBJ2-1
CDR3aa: CASSWPVSGPRDNEQFF
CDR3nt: TGTGCCAGCAGCTGGCCGGTTAGCGGGCCCAGAGACAATGAGCAGTTCTTC

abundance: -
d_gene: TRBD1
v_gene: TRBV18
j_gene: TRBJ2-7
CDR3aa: CASSHPGQGSGYEQYF
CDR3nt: TGTGCCAGCTCACACCCGGGACAGGGTTCGGGCTACGAGCAGTACTTC

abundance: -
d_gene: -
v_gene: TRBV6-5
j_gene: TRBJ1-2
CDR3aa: CASSYPGADYGYTF
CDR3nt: TGTGCCAGCAGTTACCCAGGGGCGGATTATGGCTACACCTTC

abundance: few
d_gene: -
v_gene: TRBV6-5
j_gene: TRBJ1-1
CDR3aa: CASSLTGNPEAFF
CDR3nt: TGTGCCAGCAGTTTAACAGGGAACCCTGAAGCTTTCTTT

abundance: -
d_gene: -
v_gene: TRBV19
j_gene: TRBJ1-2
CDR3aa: CASSLGGSQSQYGYTF
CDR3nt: TGTGCCAGTAGTCTCGGGGGTAGCCAAAGCCAATATGGCTACACCTTC

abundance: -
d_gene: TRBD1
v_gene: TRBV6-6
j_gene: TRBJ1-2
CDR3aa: CASRAGQGGLSYTF
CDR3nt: TGTGCCAGCAGAGCTGGACAGGGAGGTTTAAGCTACACCTTC

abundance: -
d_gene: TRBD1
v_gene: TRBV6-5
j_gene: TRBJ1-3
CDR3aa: CASKTTGADTIYF
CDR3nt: TGTGCCAGTAAAACTACAGGGGCGGACACCATATATTTT

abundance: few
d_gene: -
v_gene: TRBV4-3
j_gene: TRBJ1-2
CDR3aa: CASSQLDGKNGYTF
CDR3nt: TGCGCCAGCAGCCAGCTCGACGGGAAGAATGGCTACACCTTC

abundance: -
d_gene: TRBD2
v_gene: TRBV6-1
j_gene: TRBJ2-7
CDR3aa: CASSEGSGTYEQYF
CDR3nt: TGTGCCAGCAGTGAAGGGAGCGGGACCTACGAGCAGTACTTC

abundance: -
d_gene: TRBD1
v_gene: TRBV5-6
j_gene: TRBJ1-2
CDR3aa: CASIIQGHGYGYTF
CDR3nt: TGTGCCAGCATCATACAGGGGCACGGCTATGGCTACACCTTC

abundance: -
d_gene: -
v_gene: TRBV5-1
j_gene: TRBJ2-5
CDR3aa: CASSLGQSETQYF
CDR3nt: TGCGCCAGCAGCTTAGGACAGTCAGAGACCCAGTACTTC

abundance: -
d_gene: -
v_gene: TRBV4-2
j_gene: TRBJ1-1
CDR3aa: CASSQDRTGWAFF
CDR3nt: TGTGCCAGCAGCCAAGATCGTACAGGCTGGGCTTTCTTT

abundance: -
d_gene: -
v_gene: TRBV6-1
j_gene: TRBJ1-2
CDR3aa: CAAGGSYGYTF
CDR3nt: TGTGCCGCCGGGGGTTCCTATGGCTACACCTTC

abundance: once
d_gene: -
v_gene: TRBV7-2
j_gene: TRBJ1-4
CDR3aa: CASSLDGRINEKLFF
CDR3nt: TGTGCCAGCAGCTTAGACGGCAGGATTAATGAAAAACTGTTTTTT

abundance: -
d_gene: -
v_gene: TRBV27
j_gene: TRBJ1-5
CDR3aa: CASGQDQPQHF
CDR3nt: TGTGCCAGCGGTCAGGATCAGCCCCAGCATTTT

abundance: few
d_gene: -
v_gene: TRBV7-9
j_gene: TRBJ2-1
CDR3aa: CASSDPPGNEQFF
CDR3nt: TGTGCCAGCAGCGACCCTCCGGGGAATGAGCAGTTCTTC

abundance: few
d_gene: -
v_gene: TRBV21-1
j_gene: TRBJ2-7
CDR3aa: CASSASYEQYF
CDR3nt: TGTGCCAGCAGCGCCAGCTACGAGCAGTACTTC

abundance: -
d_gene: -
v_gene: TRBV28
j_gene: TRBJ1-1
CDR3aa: CASSLLYPGHGVNTEAFF
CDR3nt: TGTGCCAGCAGTTTATTGTATCCGGGACACGGGGTCAACACTGAAGCTTTCTTT

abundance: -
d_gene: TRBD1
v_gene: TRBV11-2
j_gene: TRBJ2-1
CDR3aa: CASSPYRGPYNEQFF
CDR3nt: TGTGCCAGCAGCCCGTACAGGGGGCCCTACAATGAGCAGTTCTTC

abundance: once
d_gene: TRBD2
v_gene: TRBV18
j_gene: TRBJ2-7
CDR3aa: CASSQGLAGDEQYF
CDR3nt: TGTGCCAGCTCACAAGGACTAGCGGGAGACGAGCAGTACTTC

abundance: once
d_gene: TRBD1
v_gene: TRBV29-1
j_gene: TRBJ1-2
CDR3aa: CSVEVNRGYGYTF
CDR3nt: TGCAGCGTTGAAGTGAACAGGGGCTATGGCTACACCTTC

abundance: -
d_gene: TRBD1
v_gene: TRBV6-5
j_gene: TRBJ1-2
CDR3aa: CASRDRGAYGYTF
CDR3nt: TGTGCCAGCCGGGACAGGGGTGCCTATGGCTACACCTTC

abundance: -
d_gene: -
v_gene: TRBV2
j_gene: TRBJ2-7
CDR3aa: CASKSGPYEQYF
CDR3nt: TGTGCCAGCAAGTCAGGCCCCTACGAGCAGTACTTC